A single sample gave rise to the 18 T cell receptor beta chains below, sequenced in a study of T cells in Graves' hyperthyroidism and ophthalmopathy. Template material for amplifying TCR beta CDR3 regions consisted of RNA transcripts. HTBI primers were used for first-round RT-PCR of the TCR CDR3. TCRdb reanalysed the multiplex PCR reads using MiXCR and keeps one entry per CDR3 protein. The sample includes about 400,000 distinct CDR3 sequences, over 11% of them seen just once. The sequencing sample was made of blood. These TCRs come from a man aged 50-60 years with Graves' ophthalmopathy.

The table lists this clonotype with many counts. This chain links TRBV5-1 with TRBJ2-1; D is unresolved. The CDR3 extends over 13 amino acids. CDR1 and CDR2 from the germline V gene are SGHRS and YFSETQ. V lost 2 bases and J lost 3, with 6 bases in between. Here the CDR3 reads CASSFKSYNEQFF. Written as DNA, the CDR3 is TGCGCCAGCAGCTTTAAGAGCTACAATGAGCAGTTCTTC.

This clonotype showed up many times. This rearrangement joins TRBV18 to TRBJ2-4; perhaps TRBD1 as D (5 bases). V was cut by 0 bases and J by 8 bases, with 11 bases left in between. The CDR3 runs 14 residues. The germline V gene encodes CDR1 KGHSH and CDR2 LQKENI. CDR3 in DNA: TGTGCCAGCTCACCACCTTCTCAGGGTTACATTCAGTACTTC. Translating gives CASSPPSQGYIQYF.

In this sample, this clonotype turned up many times. The CDR3: CASSMTDYGYTF. In DNA, the CDR3 is TGTGCCAGTAGTATGACAGACTATGGCTACACCTTC. V gene TRBV19 combines with J gene TRBJ1-2, with D perhaps TRBD1 (5 bases). Trimming shortened V by 3 bases and J by 3 bases, and 5 bases separated the two germline ends. This CDR3 contains 12 residues. Germline V gene sequence: CDR1 LNHDA, CDR2 SQIVND (reference sequence).

The chain couples TRBV6-2 or TRBV6-3 to TRBJ2-1; the D call may be TRBD1 or TRBD2 (6 bases each). V lost 6 bases and J lost 2, with 26 bases in between. Germline V CDR1 and CDR2: MNHEY, SVGEGT. The CDR3 sequence is 19 residues long. This CDR3 is CASSKFSEGVLKAYNEQFF. Here the CDR3 DNA reads TGTGCCAGCAGCAAGTTCTCGGAGGGGGTACTCAAAGCCTACAATGAGCAGTTCTTC.

This clonotype was seen ten or more times. The J gene is TRBJ2-7, the V gene TRBV20-1, with D possibly TRBD1 on 5 matching bases. This CDR3 is built from 14 residues. V shed 4 bases and J shed 2 bases, with 15 bases lying between them. Germline V lookup: CDR1 DFQATT, CDR2 SNEGSKA (reference sequence). CDR3 region: CSAKGELPTYEQYF. The CDR3 DNA is TGCAGTGCTAAAGGGGAACTGCCCACCTACGAGCAGTACTTC.

This clonotype was seen a handful of times. The chain has TRBV9 and TRBJ2-1; D is undetermined. Germline values: CDR1 SGDLS, CDR2 YYNGEE. Trimming took 0 bases from V and 2 from J, leaving 9 bases between them. CDR3 length: 15 residues. The CDR3 region is CASSVASVPYNEQFF. CDR3 in DNA: TGTGCCAGCAGCGTAGCCAGCGTTCCCTACAATGAGCAGTTCTTC.

This clonotype has a count of ten or more. The CDR3 loop reads CRAEASGNLNEQFF. DNA for the CDR3: TGCAGGGCGGAGGCTAGCGGGAATCTAAATGAGCAGTTCTTC. The rearrangement joins TRBV20-1 to TRBJ2-1; TRBD2 matches at 9 bases. Germline V gene lookup returns CDR1 DFQATT and CDR2 SNEGSKA (reference sequence). CDR3 size: 14 residues.

This clonotype was seen repeatedly, ten times or more. The V call is TRBV5-1, the J call TRBJ2-7, with D possibly being TRBD2 (5 bases). The V end lost 5 bases, the J end lost 4 bases, and 13 bases lay between the germline ends. Germline values: CDR1 SGHRS, CDR2 YFSETQ. The CDR3 is made up of 13 amino acids. The CDR3 is CASREVGSYEQYF. CDR3 bases: TGCGCCAGCAGGGAGGTTGGGTCGTACGAGCAGTACTTC. Based on the CDR3 plus reference TRBV5-1 and TRBJ2-7, the full variable domain is KAGVTQTPRYLIKTRGQQVTLSCSPISGHRSVSWYQQTPGQGLQFLFEYFSETQRNKGNFPGRFSGRQFSNSRSEMNVSTLELGDSALYLCASREVGSYEQYFGPGTRLTVT.

The chain has TRBV7-6 and TRBJ2-6; 8 bases fit TRBD1. V lost 5 bases and J lost 3; bases outside the gene matches: 12. The CDR3 runs 18 residues. Germline V gives CDR1 SGHVS, CDR2 FNYEAQ. In DNA, the CDR3 is TGTGCCAGCAGCGCACAGCCTACAGGGGGATATGGGGCCAACGTCCTGACTTTC. Amino acids: CASSAQPTGGYGANVLTF.

This clonotype was seen a few times. The rearrangement uses TRBV7-9 and TRBJ2-7, with a possible D match to TRBD1 (6 bases). The CDR3 length is 14 residues. Germline values: CDR1 SEHNR, CDR2 FQNEAQ (reference sequence). The V gene lost 2 bases and the J gene lost 6 bases, with 14 bases spanning the gap. CDR3: CASSLPGDLREQYF. CDR3 bases: TGTGCCAGCAGCTTACCAGGGGATTTGCGCGAGCAGTACTTC. The full variable domain, rest sourced from reference TRBV7-9 and TRBJ2-7, is DTGVSQNPRHKITKRGQNVTFRCDPISEHNRLYWYRQTLGQGPEFLTYFQNEAQLEKSRLLSDRFSAERPKGSFSTLEIQRTEQGDSAMYLCASSLPGDLREQYFGPGTRLTVT.

This clonotype has at least ten counts. The chain uses TRBV3-1 and TRBJ2-7, with TRBD2 matching over 7 bases. V lost 7 bases and J lost 5; bases outside the gene matches: 17. CDR3 length: 16 amino acids. Germline loops: CDR1 LGHDT, CDR2 YNNKEL (reference sequence). DNA of the CDR3: TGTGCCAGCACCCTACGGGGCGGGAGTGACTCGCACGAGCAGTACTTC. This gives the protein CASTLRGGSDSHEQYF.

In its sample, this clonotype was seen many times. The chain recombines TRBV5-1 with TRBJ2-5; 10 bases are a match to TRBD1. The germline V gene has CDR1 SGHRS and CDR2 YFSETQ. The junction had 10 bases not matched to a gene; V was cut back by 4 bases and J by 4 bases. This CDR3 contains 16 residues. As DNA, the CDR3 is TGCGCCAGCAGCACAAAGACAGGGGGCGGAGGAGAGACCCAGTACTTC. Its protein is CASSTKTGGGGETQYF.

This clonotype appeared a single time. It may be a read error: a sequence one base away is much more abundant. The V and J genes are TRBV11-3 and TRBJ2-5, with TRBD1 matching over 7 bases. Germline V lookup: CDR1 SGHNT, CDR2 YENEEA. The CDR3 loop spans 15 amino acids. CDR3 loop: CASSQGQVTQEAQYF. The CDR3 DNA reads as TGTGCCAGCAGCCAAGGACAGGTAACACAAGAGGCCCAGTACTTC.

This clonotype was detected ten times or more. This chain connects TRBV5-6 to TRBJ2-1, with 9 bases that match TRBD2. V was pared by 4 bases and J by 2 bases, with 7 bases of the junction left unmatched. Per germline, CDR1 SGHDT and CDR2 YYEEEE. The CDR3 sequence is 16 residues long. The CDR3 nucleotides are TGTGCCAGCAGCCCAGCTAGCGGGAATACCTACAATGAGCAGTTCTTC. Its protein is CASSPASGNTYNEQFF.

This chain joins TRBV5-1 and TRBJ2-1, with 7 bases identical to TRBD2. This CDR3 is 17 amino acids long. Germline V gene data show CDR1 as SGHRS and CDR2 as YFSETQ. J was trimmed by 6 bases and V by 0 bases; bases with no gene match: 12. CDR3 DNA sequence: TGCGCCAGCAGCTTGGGGACGGGAGGCTTCCTCATCAATGAGCAGTTCTTC. It encodes CASSLGTGGFLINEQFF.

The chain couples TRBV29-1 to TRBJ2-3, with TRBD2 identical over 8 bases. With V trimmed by 7 bases and J by 8 bases, 8 bases remained unmatched. The germline CDR1 and CDR2 sequences are SQVTM and ANQGSEA. CDR3 length equals 12 residues. CDR3 bases: TGCAGCGCCGCGGGGGGAATCGGTACGCAGTATTTT. Amino acid sequence: CSAAGGIGTQYF.

This clonotype was counted between two and nine times. This may come from a read error, since a much larger clone is one base off. The rearrangement joins TRBV10-2 to TRBJ2-3; D not certain. The CDR3 length is 15 residues. Trimming left V 3 bases short and J 1 base short, with 11 bases between. Germline V gives CDR1 WSHSY, CDR2 SAAADI. CDR3 region: CASSDPERGTDTQYF. Here the CDR3 DNA reads TGCGCCAGCAGTGACCCCGAGAGAGGCACAGATACGCAGTATTTT.

This clonotype showed up just a few times. V is TRBV9 and J is TRBJ2-7; TRBD2 aligns across 7 bases. V gave up 3 bases and J gave up 0 bases; unmatched junction bases: 6. The germline gives CDR1 SGDLS, CDR2 YYNGEE. This CDR3 has 15 amino acids. For the CDR3, the DNA is TGTGCCAGCAGCGCAAAAGCGGGGCGCTCCTACGAGCAGTACTTC. Its translation: CASSAKAGRSYEQYF.